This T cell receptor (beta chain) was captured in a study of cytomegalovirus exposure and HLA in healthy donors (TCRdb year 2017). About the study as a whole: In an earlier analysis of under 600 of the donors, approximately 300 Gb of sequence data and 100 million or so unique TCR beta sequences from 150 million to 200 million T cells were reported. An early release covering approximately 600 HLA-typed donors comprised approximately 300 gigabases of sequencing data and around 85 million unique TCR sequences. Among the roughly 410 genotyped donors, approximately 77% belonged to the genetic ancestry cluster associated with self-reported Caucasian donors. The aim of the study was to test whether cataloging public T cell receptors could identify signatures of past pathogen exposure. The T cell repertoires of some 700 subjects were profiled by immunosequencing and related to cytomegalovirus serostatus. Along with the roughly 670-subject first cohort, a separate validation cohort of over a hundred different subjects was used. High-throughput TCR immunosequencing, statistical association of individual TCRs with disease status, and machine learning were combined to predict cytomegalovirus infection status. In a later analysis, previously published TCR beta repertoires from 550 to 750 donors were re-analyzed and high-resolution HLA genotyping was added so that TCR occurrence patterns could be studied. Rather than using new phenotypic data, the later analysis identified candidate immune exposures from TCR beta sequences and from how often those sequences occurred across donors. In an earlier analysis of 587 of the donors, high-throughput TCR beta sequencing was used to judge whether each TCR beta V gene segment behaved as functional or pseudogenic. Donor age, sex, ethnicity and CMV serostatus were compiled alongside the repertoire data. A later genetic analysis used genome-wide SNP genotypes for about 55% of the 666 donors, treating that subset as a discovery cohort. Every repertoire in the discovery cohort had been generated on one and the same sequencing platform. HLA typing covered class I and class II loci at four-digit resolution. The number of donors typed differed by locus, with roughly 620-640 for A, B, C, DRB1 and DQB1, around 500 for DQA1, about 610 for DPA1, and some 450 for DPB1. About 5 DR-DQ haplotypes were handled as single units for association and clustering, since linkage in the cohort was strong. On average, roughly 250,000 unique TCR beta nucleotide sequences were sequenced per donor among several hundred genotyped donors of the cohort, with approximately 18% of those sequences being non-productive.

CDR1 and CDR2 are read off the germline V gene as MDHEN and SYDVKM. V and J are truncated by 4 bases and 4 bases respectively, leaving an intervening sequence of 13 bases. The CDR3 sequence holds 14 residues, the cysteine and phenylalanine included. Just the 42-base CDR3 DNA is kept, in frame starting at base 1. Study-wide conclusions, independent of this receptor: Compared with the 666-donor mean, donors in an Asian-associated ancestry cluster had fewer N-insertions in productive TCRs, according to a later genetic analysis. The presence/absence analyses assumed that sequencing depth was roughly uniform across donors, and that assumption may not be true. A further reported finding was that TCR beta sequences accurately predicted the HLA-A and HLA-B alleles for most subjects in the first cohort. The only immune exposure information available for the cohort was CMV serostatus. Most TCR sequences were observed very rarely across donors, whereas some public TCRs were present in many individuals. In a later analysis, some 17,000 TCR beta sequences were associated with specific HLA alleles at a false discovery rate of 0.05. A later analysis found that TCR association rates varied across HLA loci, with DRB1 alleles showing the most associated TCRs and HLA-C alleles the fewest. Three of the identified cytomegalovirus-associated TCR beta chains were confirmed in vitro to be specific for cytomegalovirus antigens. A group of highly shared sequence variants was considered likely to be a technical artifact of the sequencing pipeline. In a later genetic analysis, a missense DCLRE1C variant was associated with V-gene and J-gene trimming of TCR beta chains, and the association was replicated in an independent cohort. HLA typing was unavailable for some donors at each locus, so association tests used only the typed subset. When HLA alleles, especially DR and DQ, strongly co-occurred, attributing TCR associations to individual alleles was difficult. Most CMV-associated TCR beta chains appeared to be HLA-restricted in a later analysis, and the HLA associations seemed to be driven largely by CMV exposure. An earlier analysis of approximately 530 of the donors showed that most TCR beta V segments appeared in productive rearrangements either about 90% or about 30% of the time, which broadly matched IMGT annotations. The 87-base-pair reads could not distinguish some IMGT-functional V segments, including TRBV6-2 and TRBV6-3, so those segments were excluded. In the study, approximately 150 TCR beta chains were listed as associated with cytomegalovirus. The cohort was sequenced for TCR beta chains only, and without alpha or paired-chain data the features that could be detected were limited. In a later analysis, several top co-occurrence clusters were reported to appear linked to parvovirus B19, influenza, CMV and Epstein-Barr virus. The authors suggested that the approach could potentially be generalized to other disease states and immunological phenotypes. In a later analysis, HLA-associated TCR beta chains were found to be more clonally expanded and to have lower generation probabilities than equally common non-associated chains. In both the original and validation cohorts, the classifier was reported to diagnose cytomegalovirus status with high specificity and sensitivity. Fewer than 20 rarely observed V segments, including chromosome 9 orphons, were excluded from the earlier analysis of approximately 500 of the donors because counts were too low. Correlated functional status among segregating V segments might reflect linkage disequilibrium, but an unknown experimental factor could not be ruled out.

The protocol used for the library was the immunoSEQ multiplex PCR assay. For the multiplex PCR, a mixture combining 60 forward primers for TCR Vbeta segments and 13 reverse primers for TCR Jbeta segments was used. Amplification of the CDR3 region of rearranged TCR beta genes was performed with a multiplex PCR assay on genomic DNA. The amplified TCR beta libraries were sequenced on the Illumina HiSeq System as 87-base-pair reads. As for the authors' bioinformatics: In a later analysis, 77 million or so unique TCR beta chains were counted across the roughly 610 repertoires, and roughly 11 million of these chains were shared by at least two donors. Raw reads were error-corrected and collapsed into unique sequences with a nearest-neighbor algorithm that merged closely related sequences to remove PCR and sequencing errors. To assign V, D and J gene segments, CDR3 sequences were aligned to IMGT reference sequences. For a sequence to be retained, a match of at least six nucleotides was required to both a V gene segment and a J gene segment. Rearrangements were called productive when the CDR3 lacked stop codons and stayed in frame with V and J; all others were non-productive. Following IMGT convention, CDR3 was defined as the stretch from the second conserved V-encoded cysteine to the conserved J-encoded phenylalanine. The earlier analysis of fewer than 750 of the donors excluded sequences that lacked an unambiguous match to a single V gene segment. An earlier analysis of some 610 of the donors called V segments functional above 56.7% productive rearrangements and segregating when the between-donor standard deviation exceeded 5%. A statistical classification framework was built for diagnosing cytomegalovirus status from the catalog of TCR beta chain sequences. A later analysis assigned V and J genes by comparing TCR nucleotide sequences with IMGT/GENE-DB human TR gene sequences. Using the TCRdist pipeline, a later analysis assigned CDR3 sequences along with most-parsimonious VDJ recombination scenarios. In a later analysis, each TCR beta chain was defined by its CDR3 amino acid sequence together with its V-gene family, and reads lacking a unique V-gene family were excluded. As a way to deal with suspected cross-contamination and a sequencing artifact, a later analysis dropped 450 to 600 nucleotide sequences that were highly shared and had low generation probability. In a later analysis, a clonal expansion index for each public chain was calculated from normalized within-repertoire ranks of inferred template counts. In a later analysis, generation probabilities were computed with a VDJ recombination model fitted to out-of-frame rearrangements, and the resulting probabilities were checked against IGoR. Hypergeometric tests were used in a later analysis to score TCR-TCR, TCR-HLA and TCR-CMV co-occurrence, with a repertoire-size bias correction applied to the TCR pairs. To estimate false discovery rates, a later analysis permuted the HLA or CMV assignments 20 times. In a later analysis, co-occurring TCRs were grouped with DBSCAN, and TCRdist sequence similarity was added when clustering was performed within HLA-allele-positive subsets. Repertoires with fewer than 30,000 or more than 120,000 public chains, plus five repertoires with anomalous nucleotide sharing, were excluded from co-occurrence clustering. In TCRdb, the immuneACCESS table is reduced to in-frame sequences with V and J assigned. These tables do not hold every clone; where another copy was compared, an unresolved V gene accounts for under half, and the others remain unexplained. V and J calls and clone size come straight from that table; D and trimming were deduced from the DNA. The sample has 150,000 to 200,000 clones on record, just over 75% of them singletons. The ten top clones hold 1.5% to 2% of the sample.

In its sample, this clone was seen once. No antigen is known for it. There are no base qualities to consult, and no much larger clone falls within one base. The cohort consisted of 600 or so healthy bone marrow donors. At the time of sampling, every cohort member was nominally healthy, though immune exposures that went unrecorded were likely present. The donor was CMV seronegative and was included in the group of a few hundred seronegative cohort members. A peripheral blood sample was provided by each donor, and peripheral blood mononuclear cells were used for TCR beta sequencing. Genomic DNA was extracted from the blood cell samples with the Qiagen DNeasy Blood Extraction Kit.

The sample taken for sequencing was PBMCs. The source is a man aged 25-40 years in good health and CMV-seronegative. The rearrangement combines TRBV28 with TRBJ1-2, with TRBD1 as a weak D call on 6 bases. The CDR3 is CASSSYRVGYGYTF. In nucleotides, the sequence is TGTGCCAGCAGTTCATACAGGGTCGGCTATGGCTACACCTTC.